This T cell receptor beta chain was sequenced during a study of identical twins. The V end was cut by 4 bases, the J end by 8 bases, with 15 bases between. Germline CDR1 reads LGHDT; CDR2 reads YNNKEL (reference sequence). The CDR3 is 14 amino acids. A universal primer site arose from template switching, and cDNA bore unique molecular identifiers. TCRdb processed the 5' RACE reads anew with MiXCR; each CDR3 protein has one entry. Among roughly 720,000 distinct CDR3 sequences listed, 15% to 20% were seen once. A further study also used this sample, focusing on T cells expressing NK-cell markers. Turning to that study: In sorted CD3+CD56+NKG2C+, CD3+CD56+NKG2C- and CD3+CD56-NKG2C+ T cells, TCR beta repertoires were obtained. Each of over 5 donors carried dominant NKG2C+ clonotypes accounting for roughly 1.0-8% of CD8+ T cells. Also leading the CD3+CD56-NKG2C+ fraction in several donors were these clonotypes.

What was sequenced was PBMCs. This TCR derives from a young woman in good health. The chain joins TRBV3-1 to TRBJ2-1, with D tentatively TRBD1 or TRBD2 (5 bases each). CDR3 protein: CASSPWDGWDEQFF. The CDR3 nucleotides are TGTGCCAGCAGCCCCTGGGACGGGTGGGATGAGCAGTTCTTC.